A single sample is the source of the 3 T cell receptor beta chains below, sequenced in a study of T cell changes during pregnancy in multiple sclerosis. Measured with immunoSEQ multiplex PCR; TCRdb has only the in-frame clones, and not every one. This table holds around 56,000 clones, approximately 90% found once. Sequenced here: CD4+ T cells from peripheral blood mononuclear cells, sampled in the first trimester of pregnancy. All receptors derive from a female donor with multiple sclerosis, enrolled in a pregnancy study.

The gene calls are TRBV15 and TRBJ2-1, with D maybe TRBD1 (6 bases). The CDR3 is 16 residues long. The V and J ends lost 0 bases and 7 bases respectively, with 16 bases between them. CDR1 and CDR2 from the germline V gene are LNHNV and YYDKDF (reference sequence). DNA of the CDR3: TGTGCCACCAGCAGAGATCGCGTTCAGGGGACGAATGAGCAGTTCTTC. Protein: CATSRDRVQGTNEQFF.

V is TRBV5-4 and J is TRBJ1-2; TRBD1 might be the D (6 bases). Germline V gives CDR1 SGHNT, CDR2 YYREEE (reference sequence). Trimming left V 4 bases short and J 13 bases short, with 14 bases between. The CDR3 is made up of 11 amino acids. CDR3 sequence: CASSRDIRVTF. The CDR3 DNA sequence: TGTGCCAGCAGCCGGGACATTAGGGTCACCTTC. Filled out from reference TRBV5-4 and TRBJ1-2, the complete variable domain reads ETGVTQSPTHLIKTRGQQVTLRCSSQSGHNTVSWYQQALGQGPQFIFQYYREEENGRGNFPPRFSGLQFPNYSSELNVNALELDDSALYLCASSRDIRVTFGSGTRLTVV.

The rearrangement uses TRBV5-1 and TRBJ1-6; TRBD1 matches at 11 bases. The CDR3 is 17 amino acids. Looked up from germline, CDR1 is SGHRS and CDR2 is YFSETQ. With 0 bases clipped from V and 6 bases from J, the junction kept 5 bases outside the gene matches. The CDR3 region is CASSLGDRGKGNSPLHF. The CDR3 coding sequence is TGCGCCAGCAGCTTGGGGGACAGGGGGAAGGGTAATTCACCCCTCCACTTT.